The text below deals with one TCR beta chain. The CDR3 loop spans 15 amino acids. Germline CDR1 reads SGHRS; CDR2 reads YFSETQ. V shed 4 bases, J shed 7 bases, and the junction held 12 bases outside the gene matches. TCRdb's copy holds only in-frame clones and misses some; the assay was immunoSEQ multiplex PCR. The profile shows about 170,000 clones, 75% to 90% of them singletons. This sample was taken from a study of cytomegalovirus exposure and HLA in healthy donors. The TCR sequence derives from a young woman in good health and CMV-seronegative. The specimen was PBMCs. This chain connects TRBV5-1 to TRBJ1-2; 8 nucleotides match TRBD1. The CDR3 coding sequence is TGCGCCAGCAGCCTTGGGGGACAGGTGATACGTGGCTACACCTTC. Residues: CASSLGGQVIRGYTF.